The 25 T cell receptor beta chains below all came from one sample that was sequenced in a study of blood T cell repertoires in COVID-19. Repertoires were generated with immunoSEQ multiplex PCR, while TCRdb's copy carries only in-frame clones and drops some. The sample contains around 120,000 clones, approximately 87% of which appear only once. The material sequenced was peripheral blood. Receptors were obtained from an older man who had recovered from COVID-19.

This clone was seen only once. The gene calls are TRBV24-1 and TRBJ2-1; D is perhaps TRBD2 (6 bases). V shed 4 bases and J shed 5 bases, with 14 bases lying between them. Germline lookup yields CDR1 KGHDR and CDR2 SFDVKD. The CDR3 extends over 15 amino acids. The CDR3 sequence: CATSESRRGDNEQFF. The DNA of the CDR3 is TGTGCCACCAGTGAGTCGCGGCGGGGCGACAATGAGCAGTTCTTC.

This clone was observed once. The chain joins TRBV4-1 to TRBJ2-1; D not resolved. In germline, CDR1 is MGHRA, CDR2 YSYEKL. V lost 0 bases and J lost 7, with 13 bases in between. The CDR3 is 15 amino acids. This CDR3 reads CASSQEAESWNEQFF. Here the CDR3 DNA reads TGCGCCAGCAGCCAAGAGGCGGAGTCTTGGAATGAGCAGTTCTTC.

The chain is built from TRBV5-1 and TRBJ2-3, with 7 positions matching TRBD2. Per the germline V gene, CDR1 is SGHRS and CDR2 is YFSETQ. V gave up 4 bases and J gave up 2 bases; unmatched junction bases: 10. The CDR3 is 16 amino acids. The CDR3 loop is CASSPNVGLPTDTQYF. The CDR3 bases are TGCGCCAGCAGCCCTAACGTGGGACTACCCACAGATACGCAGTATTTT. Full variable domain (remainder filled in from reference TRBV5-1 and TRBJ2-3): KAGVTQTPRYLIKTRGQQVTLSCSPISGHRSVSWYQQTPGQGLQFLFEYFSETQRNKGNFPGRFSGRQFSNSRSEMNVSTLELGDSALYLCASSPNVGLPTDTQYFGPGTRLTVL.

The chain employs TRBV18 and TRBJ2-3; TRBD2 aligns across 13 bases. The CDR3 runs to 19 residues. Germline V gene lookup returns CDR1 KGHSH and CDR2 LQKENI. The V and J ends lost 5 bases and 1 base, in that order; junction bases with no gene match: 12. CDR3 sequence (DNA): TGTGCCAGCTCAACTCCCCGGACTAGCGGGGGACCCCGCACAGATACGCAGTATTTT. As protein: CASSTPRTSGGPRTDTQYF.

This clone was picked up a small number of times. The genes are TRBV6-4 and TRBJ2-3; TRBD2 is a possible D gene (5 bases). Deletions cut 0 bases from V and 0 bases from J, with 10 bases between. CDR1 and CDR2 from the germline V gene are MRHNA and SNTAGT. This CDR3 contains 16 residues. Written as DNA, the CDR3 is TGTGCCAGCAGTGACTCCGCTGGCGGGAGCACAGATACGCAGTATTTT. Translated: CASSDSAGGSTDTQYF.

The chain uses TRBV28 and TRBJ2-1; TRBD1 might be the D (5 bases). Trimming stripped 8 bases from V and 5 bases from J, with 22 bases between. This CDR3 is built from 16 residues. CDR1 MDHEN and CDR2 SYDVKM come from the germline V gene. CDR3 in DNA: TGTGCCAGCGCAACCCCAGGGTTCCCATACCACAATGAGCAGTTCTTC. Protein: CASATPGFPYHNEQFF.

This clone was observed a few times. This chain uses TRBV7-2 with TRBJ2-7; no clear D gene. Trimming removed 1 base at V and 2 bases at J, with 9 bases between. CDR1 and CDR2 (germline): SGHTA, FQGNSA. The CDR3 is 14 amino acids. CDR3 region: CASSLVGRTYEQYF. The CDR3 DNA is TGTGCCAGCAGCTTAGTCGGTCGAACCTACGAGCAGTACTTC.

The gene calls are TRBV19 and TRBJ1-6; D is unclear. V shed 5 bases and J shed 8 bases, with 7 bases lying between them. Per germline, CDR1 LNHDA and CDR2 SQIVND (reference sequence). CDR3 size: 12 residues. The CDR3 DNA reads TGTGCCAGTAGTTTGGAGGATTCACCCCTCCACTTT. Protein product: CASSLEDSPLHF.

V gene TRBV20-1 combines with J gene TRBJ2-7; 7 positions agree with TRBD1. The germline V gene has CDR1 DFQATT and CDR2 SNEGSKA (reference sequence). This CDR3 region has 11 residues. Trimming cost V 5 bases and J 6 bases; bases outside gene matches: 4. The CDR3 reads CSAYTGVEQYF. CDR3 nucleotides: TGCAGTGCTTACACAGGGGTCGAGCAGTACTTC.

The CDR3 region has the DNA TGTGCCAGCAGTGAAGAGTTAGGACTAGCTTCCTACGAGCAGTACTTC. This translates into CASSEELGLASYEQYF. The V and J genes are TRBV2 and TRBJ2-7; 8 positions match TRBD2. The V gene end was trimmed by 1 base and the J gene end by 1 base; junction bases not matched to a gene: 6. The CDR3 covers 16 residues. From germline, CDR1 is SNHLY and CDR2 FYNNEI.

CDR3 bases: TGTGCCAGCAGCCTCCAGGGGATAACAGGGGGAGGCTACACCTTC. This sequence encodes CASSLQGITGGGYTF. The chain combines TRBV3-1 (or the pseudogene TRBV3-2) with TRBJ1-2; 8 nucleotides line up with TRBD1. Germline-derived CDR1 and CDR2 are LGHDT and YNNKEL (reference sequence). After removal of 4 bases from V and 8 bases from J, the junction contained 12 bases not matched to a gene. The CDR3 runs 15 residues.

This chain connects TRBV2 to TRBJ1-1; 7 nucleotides agree with TRBD1. The germline V gene encodes CDR1 SNHLY and CDR2 FYNNEI. Losses at the gene ends were 2 bases for V and 0 bases for J; bases not matched to a gene: 3. The CDR3 contains 15 residues. The CDR3 loop reads CASSELGQLNTEAFF. The CDR3 coding sequence is TGTGCCAGCAGTGAATTGGGACAGCTGAACACTGAAGCTTTCTTT.

In its sample, this clone was seen a few times. The chain employs TRBV3-1 (or the pseudogene TRBV3-2) and TRBJ1-6; D gene ambiguous. CDR1 and CDR2 from the germline V gene are LGHDT and YNNKEL (reference sequence). Trimming removed 1 base from V and 9 bases from J, with 13 bases in between. CDR3 length: 15 amino acids. CDR3 coding DNA: TGTGCCAGCAGCCAAGGACTGCCGCTAGCTTCACCCCTCCACTTT. Protein sequence: CASSQGLPLASPLHF.

V gene TRBV5-6 combines with J gene TRBJ1-6; TRBD1 is a possible D gene (5 bases). Germline loops: CDR1 SGHDT, CDR2 YYEEEE. CDR3 size: 16 residues. The V and J ends lost 0 bases and 0 bases respectively, with 7 bases between them. CDR3 sequence: CASSLVDSSYNSPLHF. CDR3 coding DNA: TGTGCCAGCAGCTTGGTCGACAGCTCCTATAATTCACCCCTCCACTTT.

The gene calls are TRBV5-6 and TRBJ1-1; a weak D match, TRBD1 (6 bases). CDR3 length: 14 residues. V lost 4 bases to trimming and J lost 1 base, with 11 bases between them. The germline gives CDR1 SGHDT, CDR2 YYEEEE. The CDR3 loop is CASSADSGNTEAFF. CDR3 nucleotide sequence: TGTGCCAGCAGCGCGGACAGCGGGAACACTGAAGCTTTCTTT. Full variable domain (missing parts from reference TRBV5-6 and TRBJ1-1): DAGVTQSPTHLIKTRGQQVTLRCSPKSGHDTVSWYQQALGQGPQFIFQYYEEEERQRGNFPDRFSGHQFPNYSSELNVNALLLGDSALYLCASSADSGNTEAFFGQGTRLTVV.

The rearrangement uses TRBV11-2 and TRBJ1-5; D not resolved. The V gene's germline CDR1 is SGHAT and CDR2 FQNNGV. The CDR3 has 13 residues. Trimming pared 1 base from V and 5 bases from J, leaving 6 bases between. The CDR3 sequence is CASSLVQDQPQHF. In nucleotides, the CDR3 is TGTGCCAGCAGCTTAGTTCAGGATCAGCCCCAGCATTTT.

In DNA form, the CDR3 reads TGTGCCAGCAGTTTAAAAAGGGACAGGGGTGTGGGTAACTATGGCTACACCTTC. Residues: CASSLKRDRGVGNYGYTF. The chain links TRBV28 to TRBJ1-2; 10 bases match TRBD1. Per the germline V gene, CDR1 is MDHEN and CDR2 is SYDVKM. CDR3 size: 18 residues. Unmatched junction bases numbered 10, after V lost 2 bases and J lost 1 base.

This clone turned up a few times. V gene TRBV11-2 combines with J gene TRBJ1-2; the match to TRBD1 covers 7 bases. Germline CDR1 and CDR2: SGHAT and FQNNGV. CDR3 size: 16 residues. V lost 4 bases and J lost 5; bases outside the gene matches: 13. Here the CDR3 DNA reads TGTGCCAGCAGCTCTCTGGGACCGGGACAGCTATATGGCTACACCTTC. This codes for CASSSLGPGQLYGYTF.

V gene TRBV5-1 combines with J gene TRBJ2-2; 8 bases are shared with TRBD2. Trimming cost V 4 bases and J 5 bases; bases outside gene matches: 7. Per germline, CDR1 SGHRS and CDR2 YFSETQ. This CDR3 has 15 residues. The DNA of the CDR3 is TGCGCCAGCAGCGGAAGCGGGAGATGGACCGGGGAGCTGTTTTTT. Its protein is CASSGSGRWTGELFF.

The V gene is TRBV10-3, the J gene TRBJ2-3; TRBD2 is a possible D gene (5 bases). Between the trimmed V and J ends, which lost 5 bases and 1 base, there was a span of 10 bases. The CDR3 contains 14 residues. Per germline, CDR1 ENHRY and CDR2 SYGVKD. CDR3 protein: CAISPQRRTDTQYF. CDR3 nucleotide sequence: TGTGCCATCAGTCCCCAGCGGCGCACAGATACGCAGTATTTT.

The chain combines TRBV5-1 with TRBJ2-7, with D perhaps TRBD1 (6 bases). Trimming left V 0 bases short and J 4 bases short, with 14 bases between. Germline CDR1 SGHRS, CDR2 YFSETQ. The CDR3 sequence is 15 residues long. In nucleotides, the CDR3 is TGCGCCAGCAGCTTGGCGACCGGACAGCCATACGAGCAGTACTTC. It specifies CASSLATGQPYEQYF.

By proportion, this clone is medium-sized (0.01 to 0.1%). The chain joins TRBV28 to TRBJ1-4; a possible D gene is TRBD1 (5 bases). The CDR3 spans 15 residues. Germline V lookup: CDR1 MDHEN, CDR2 SYDVKM. Trimming removed 0 bases at V and 2 bases at J, with 7 bases between. CDR3 amino acids: CASSLWGGTNEKLFF. CDR3 nucleotides: TGTGCCAGCAGTTTATGGGGGGGGACTAATGAAAAACTGTTTTTT.

This chain joins TRBV7-2 and TRBJ2-7; TRBD2 aligns across 16 bases. The CDR3 length is 18 residues. Germline assignment: CDR1 SGHTA and CDR2 FQGNSA. The ends lost 3 bases at V and 4 bases at J; junction bases unmatched: 9. The CDR3 bases are TGTGCCAGCAGCTTTTCCGGGACTAGCGGGAGGGCCGGATACGAGCAGTACTTC. Translating gives CASSFSGTSGRAGYEQYF.

The rearrangement uses TRBV19 and TRBJ2-3; 8 nucleotides line up with TRBD1. This CDR3 spans 14 amino acids. The germline V gene has CDR1 LNHDA and CDR2 SQIVND (reference sequence). Unmatched junction bases numbered 11, after V lost 9 bases and J lost 6 bases. In DNA, the CDR3 is TGTGCCAGCCGGGACAGGCAAAACGCGGATACGCAGTATTTT. Translating gives CASRDRQNADTQYF.

This chain joins TRBV11-3 and TRBJ2-3; TRBD2 agrees at 7 bases. V dropped 6 bases and J dropped 4; count of bases not matched to a gene: 7. The CDR3 runs to 14 residues. CDR1 and CDR2 (germline): SGHNT, YENEEA. CDR3 in amino acids: CASSRGGMADTQYF. CDR3 DNA: TGTGCCAGCAGTCGGGGAGGGATGGCAGATACGCAGTATTTT.